This is a list of T cell receptor beta chains from one sample in a study of blood T cells in healthy people across ages. Each CDR3 protein is one row after TCRdb ran MiXCR on the 5' RACE reads. In the table there are fewer than 2 million distinct CDR3 sequences, approximately 40% of which are singletons. Sequencing was performed on blood. All receptors come from a human donor in good health. Each CDR3 is given with its conserved first and last residue. Fields, in order: J gene, CDR3 length, D gene, clone size, V gene, CDR3 protein, CDR3 DNA. A D gene is named only where the DNA matches it firmly. Only part of the rows carry a size: once, few, many, or a class if the clone is expanded.

TRBJ2-1 16 - few TRBV5-1 CASSSPRTNRNNEQFF TGCGCCAGCAGCTCACCCCGGACTAATAGGAACAATGAGCAGTTCTTC
TRBJ1-5 14 TRBD1 - TRBV12-3/TRBV12-4 CASSRDRGRQPQHF TGTGCCAGCAGTCGGGACAGGGGTCGGCAGCCCCAGCATTTT
TRBJ1-2 13 - - TRBV6-1 CASSDQGLDGYTF TGTGCCAGCAGTGACCAGGGTCTCGATGGCTACACCTTC
TRBJ1-1 17 - - TRBV6-2/TRBV6-3 CASSYGGLRLENTEAFF TGTGCCAGCAGTTACGGTGGGCTGCGGTTAGAGAACACTGAAGCTTTCTTT
TRBJ2-5 12 - few TRBV29-1 CSDSVFQETQYF TGCAGCGACAGCGTCTTCCAAGAGACCCAGTACTTC
TRBJ2-1 11 - few TRBV6-2/TRBV6-3 CASIAGYEQFF TGTGCCAGCATTGCAGGGTATGAGCAGTTCTTC
TRBJ2-5 13 - few TRBV9 CASSVGSMETQYF TGTGCCAGCAGCGTAGGGAGCATGGAGACCCAGTACTTC
TRBJ2-5 14 - once TRBV7-6 CASSPNGGSETQYF TGTGCCAGCAGCCCTAATGGGGGGTCGGAGACCCAGTACTTC
TRBJ2-7 16 - - TRBV7-6 CASTVLPGAGTYEQYF TGTGCCAGCACCGTTCTCCCGGGGGCAGGTACCTACGAGCAGTACTTC
TRBJ2-7 10 - - TRBV20-1 CSAPNIGQYF TGCAGTGCCCCTAACATTGGGCAGTACTTC
TRBJ2-4 14 - many TRBV20-1 CSAKPQARGNIQYF TGCAGTGCCAAGCCCCAGGCACGCGGGAACATTCAGTACTTC
TRBJ2-1 15 TRBD1 - TRBV12-3/TRBV12-4 CASSFRTGILSERFF TGTGCCAGCAGTTTTCGGACAGGGATTTTGTCTGAGCGGTTCTTC
TRBJ2-3 12 - many TRBV18 CASSPEGDTQYF TGTGCCAGCTCACCAGAGGGAGATACGCAGTATTTT
TRBJ2-5 12 TRBD1 few TRBV20-1 CSAVPGQGIQYF TGCAGTGCCGTCCCGGGACAGGGGATCCAGTACTTC
TRBJ2-7 15 TRBD1 few TRBV27 CASSLMSGQGYEQYF TGTGCCAGCAGTTTGATGTCGGGACAGGGCTACGAGCAGTACTTC
TRBJ1-2 13 TRBD1 - TRBV12-5 CASLGGQSYGYTF TGTGCTAGCCTCGGGGGACAGAGTTATGGCTACACCTTC
TRBJ2-3 16 TRBD2 - TRBV13 CASSYLTSGGTDTQYF TGTGCCAGCAGCTATCTGACTAGCGGGGGCACAGATACGCAGTATTTT
TRBJ2-4 15 TRBD1 once TRBV10-3 CVISESTTGAAAQYF TGTGTCATCAGTGAGTCGACCACAGGGGCAGCCGCGCAGTACTTC
TRBJ1-2 15 - few TRBV3-1 CASSLRQELNYGYTF TGTGCCAGCAGCCTTAGACAAGAACTTAACTATGGCTACACCTTC
TRBJ2-7 17 TRBD2 few TRBV4-3 CASSQDPLAGGGNEQYF TGCGCCAGCAGCCAAGATCCCCTAGCGGGGGGAGGGAACGAGCAGTACTTC
TRBJ1-2 13 TRBD1 - TRBV27 CASREEQGLGYTF TGTGCCAGCAGAGAAGAACAGGGGCTTGGCTACACCTTC
TRBJ2-7 13 - - TRBV20-1 CSAARDNSYEQYF TGCAGTGCTGCCCGGGACAACTCCTACGAGCAGTACTTC
TRBJ1-5 14 - many TRBV7-2 CASSLDRANQPQHF TGTGCCAGCAGCTTAGACAGGGCGAATCAGCCCCAGCATTTT
TRBJ2-5 17 - - TRBV27 CASSPGGGQDSGETQYF TGTGCCAGCAGCCCGGGGGGAGGGCAGGACAGTGGGGAGACCCAGTACTTC
TRBJ2-1 17 TRBD2 few TRBV12-3/TRBV12-4 CASSFQLAGGQGNEQFF TGTGCCAGCAGTTTTCAGCTAGCGGGGGGGCAAGGGAATGAGCAGTTCTTC
TRBJ1-2 13 - - TRBV5-1 CASSLVINCGYTF TGCGCCAGCAGCTTGGTGATTAACTGTGGCTACACCTTC
TRBJ2-5 15 TRBD1 - TRBV6-5 CASSGTGWSQETQYF TGTGCCAGCAGTGGGACAGGCTGGAGTCAAGAGACCCAGTACTTC
TRBJ2-6 13 - once TRBV29-1 CSAQGTGANVRTF TGCAGCGCCCAGGGAACTGGGGCCAACGTCCGGACTTTC
TRBJ2-5 13 TRBD2 - TRBV6-2/TRBV6-3 CASSTSDKETQYF TGTGCCAGCAGTACTAGCGACAAAGAGACCCAGTACTTC
TRBJ2-3 13 TRBD1 - TRBV20-1 CSAWTGVTDTQYF TGCAGTGCTTGGACAGGGGTCACAGATACGCAGTATTTT
TRBJ2-2 14 - - TRBV12-3/TRBV12-4 CASRKDRNTGELFF TGTGCCAGCAGAAAGGACAGAAACACCGGGGAGCTGTTTTTT
TRBJ2-5 17 - - TRBV10-3 CAISDFRGQTTMGTQYF TGTGCCATCAGTGATTTCCGTGGACAGACAACTATGGGGACCCAGTACTTC
TRBJ1-2 13 - - TRBV7-8 CASSLVFADQTAF TGTGCCAGCAGCTTAGTATTCGCGGACCAGACGGCCTTC
TRBJ1-2 14 - few TRBV27 CASSFTIGGGGYTF TGTGCCAGCAGTTTCACCATAGGGGGAGGTGGCTACACCTTC
TRBJ2-7 15 - - TRBV9 CASSATVIGFYEQYF TGTGCCAGCAGCGCGACAGTTATAGGTTTCTACGAGCAGTACTTC
TRBJ1-5 15 - - TRBV7-3 CASSLQQGRGQPQHF TGTGCCAGCAGCCTACAACAGGGAAGAGGACAGCCCCAGCATTTT
TRBJ1-2 15 - once TRBV5-6 CASSSDRVFNYGYTF TGTGCCAGCAGCTCAGACAGAGTTTTTAACTATGGCTACACCTTC
TRBJ2-1 19 - few TRBV11-1 CASSSISASSKSSYNEQFF TGTGCCAGCAGCTCGATTTCTGCCTCATCCAAGAGCTCCTACAATGAGCAGTTCTTC
TRBJ2-1 12 - few TRBV6-2/TRBV6-3 CASGGAGNEQFF TGTGCCAGCGGGGGGGCCGGCAATGAGCAGTTCTTC
TRBJ2-1 12 - - TRBV5-1 CASSGGKNEQFF TGCGCCAGCAGCGGGGGGAAGAATGAGCAGTTCTTC
TRBJ1-2 12 - - TRBV10-3 CATGGGSYGYTF TGTGCCACCGGCGGGGGAAGTTATGGCTACACCTTC
TRBJ1-2 19 - few TRBV7-6 CASSLVGGTTGRLYYGYTF TGTGCCAGCAGCTTAGTAGGGGGAACCACAGGGAGGCTCTACTATGGCTACACCTTC